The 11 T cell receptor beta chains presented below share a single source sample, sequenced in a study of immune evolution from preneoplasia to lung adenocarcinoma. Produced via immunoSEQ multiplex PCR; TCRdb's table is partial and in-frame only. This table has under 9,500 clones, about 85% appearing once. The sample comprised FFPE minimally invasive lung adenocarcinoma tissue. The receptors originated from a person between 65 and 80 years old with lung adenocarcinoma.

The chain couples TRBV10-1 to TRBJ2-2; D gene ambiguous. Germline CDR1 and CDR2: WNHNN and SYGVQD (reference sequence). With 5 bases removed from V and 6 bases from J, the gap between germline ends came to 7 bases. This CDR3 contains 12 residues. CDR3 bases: TGCGCCAGCAGTCAGTGGTCCGGGGAGCTGTTTTTT. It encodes CASSQWSGELFF.

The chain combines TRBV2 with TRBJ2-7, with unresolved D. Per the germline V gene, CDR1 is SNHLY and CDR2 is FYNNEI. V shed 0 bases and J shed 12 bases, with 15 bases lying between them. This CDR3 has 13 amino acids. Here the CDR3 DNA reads TGTGCCAGCAGTGAAGCTAACTCGGCACCGAGGTACTTC. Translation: CASSEANSAPRYF.

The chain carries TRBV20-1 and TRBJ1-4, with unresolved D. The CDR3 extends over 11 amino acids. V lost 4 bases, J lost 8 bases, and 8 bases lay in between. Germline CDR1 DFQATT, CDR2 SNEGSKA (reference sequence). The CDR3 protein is CSAIAGEKLFF. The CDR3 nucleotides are TGCAGTGCTATAGCCGGGGAAAAACTGTTTTTT.

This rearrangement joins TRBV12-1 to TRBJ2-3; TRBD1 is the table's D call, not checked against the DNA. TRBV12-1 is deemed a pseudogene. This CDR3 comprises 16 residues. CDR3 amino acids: CASSSEDRGRTDTQYF. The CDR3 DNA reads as TGTGCCAGCAGCTCCGAAGACAGGGGACGCACAGATACGCAGTATTTT.

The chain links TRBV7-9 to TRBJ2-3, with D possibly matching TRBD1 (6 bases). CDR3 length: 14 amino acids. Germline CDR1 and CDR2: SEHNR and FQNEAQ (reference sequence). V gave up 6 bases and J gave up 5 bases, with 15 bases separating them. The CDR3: CASRRLTGLDTQYF. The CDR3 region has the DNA TGTGCCAGCAGACGCCTTACAGGGTTAGATACGCAGTATTTT.

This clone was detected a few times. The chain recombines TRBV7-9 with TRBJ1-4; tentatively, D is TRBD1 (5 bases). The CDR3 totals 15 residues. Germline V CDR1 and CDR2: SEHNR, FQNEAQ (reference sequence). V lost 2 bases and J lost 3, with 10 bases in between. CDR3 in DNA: TGTGCCAGCAGCTTAAGTGGGGGGGCTAATGAAAAACTGTTTTTT. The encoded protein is CASSLSGGANEKLFF.

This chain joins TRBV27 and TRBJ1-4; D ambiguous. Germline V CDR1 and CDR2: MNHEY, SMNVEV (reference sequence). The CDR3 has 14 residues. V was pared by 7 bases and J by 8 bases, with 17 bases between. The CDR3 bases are TGTGCCAGCACCTCGGGCGGGTGGGGAGAAAAACTGTTTTTT. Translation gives CASTSGGWGEKLFF.

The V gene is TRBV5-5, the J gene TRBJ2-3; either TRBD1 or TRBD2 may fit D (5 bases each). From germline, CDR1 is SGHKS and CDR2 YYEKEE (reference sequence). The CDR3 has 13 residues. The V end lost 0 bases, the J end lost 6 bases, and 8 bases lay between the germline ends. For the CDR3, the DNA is TGTGCCAGCAGCTTGGGAGGGGAGGATACGCAGTATTTT. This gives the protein CASSLGGEDTQYF.

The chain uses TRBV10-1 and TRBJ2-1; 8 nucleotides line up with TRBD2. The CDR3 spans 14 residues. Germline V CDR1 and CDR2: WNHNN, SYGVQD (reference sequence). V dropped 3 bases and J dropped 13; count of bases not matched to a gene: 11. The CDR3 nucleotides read TGCGCCAGCAGTGAAGGGAGCAGCGGGGGAGGTCAGTTCTTC. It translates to CASSEGSSGGGQFF.

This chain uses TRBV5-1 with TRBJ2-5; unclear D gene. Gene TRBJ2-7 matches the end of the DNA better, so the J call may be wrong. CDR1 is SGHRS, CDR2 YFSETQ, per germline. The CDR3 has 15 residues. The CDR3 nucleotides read TGCGCCAGCAGCTTCCAACAAGGACGGCTGTACGAGCAGTACTTC. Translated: CASSFQQGRLYEQYF.

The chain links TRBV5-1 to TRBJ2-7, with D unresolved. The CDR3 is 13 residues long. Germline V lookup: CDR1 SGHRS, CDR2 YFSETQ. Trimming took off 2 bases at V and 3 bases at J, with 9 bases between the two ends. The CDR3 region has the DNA TGCGCCAGCAGCTTATTGATTAACTACGAGCAGTACTTC. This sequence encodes CASSLLINYEQYF. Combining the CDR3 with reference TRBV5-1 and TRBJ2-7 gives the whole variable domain KAGVTQTPRYLIKTRGQQVTLSCSPISGHRSVSWYQQTPGQGLQFLFEYFSETQRNKGNFPGRFSGRQFSNSRSEMNVSTLELGDSALYLCASSLLINYEQYFGPGTRLTVT.